This TCR beta chain was identified in a study of blood T cells in healthy people across ages (dated by TCRdb to between 2014 and 2017). For the wider study: Template switching captured roughly one uniquely barcoded TCR beta cDNA molecule per two T cells in model experiments. The study measured age-related changes in TCR beta repertoire diversity using deep sequencing normalized with unique cDNA molecular identifiers. The donors were divided into four age groups: young (average approximately 16 years), middle-aged (under 40), aged (about 60) and long-lived (around 80). To avoid experimental bias, donors of different ages were randomly spread across the sequencing lanes. Using the same blood draw, the study looked at two additional independent replicas of 1 million unique cDNA reads for two donors, one aged 18 to 30 and the other aged 80 or older. Study-level results and caveats: Donor CMV infection status was unknown, potentially confounding age-related changes in expanded clonotypes. Observed TCR beta diversity correlated strongly with the percentage of naive T cells measured by flow cytometry. As age increased, observed TCR beta diversity per million T cells dropped in a roughly linear way, and a significant reduction was already evident by age 40. Bulk unsorted PBMC profiling prevented conclusive comparison of naive and antigen-experienced compartments. Compared with the aged group, the long-lived group had more naive CD4+ T cells, fewer expanded clones and increased TCR diversity, suggesting age selection. Estimates of total diversity from one million sequenced T cells were regarded as lower bounds and underestimates.

Library prep was done by 5' RACE. The sequencing machine was an Illumina HiSeq 2500. A second about 7 to 12 cycle PCR used a sample-barcoded 5' primer and a J-beta primer mix. A unique molecular identifier was introduced onto each TCR beta cDNA molecule by a template-switch 5' adaptor carrying 12 random nucleotides. Each sample yielded at least 2.5 million CDR3-containing paired-end reads. The Mint cDNA synthesis kit, primed by a TRBC-specific oligonucleotide, was used to synthesize first-strand cDNA from all RNA. All cDNA was treated with uracil-DNA glycosylase and then went through a first 18-cycle PCR with the universal primers M1SS and BC2_uni_R. The paper's processing steps were these. For normalization, 1 million high-quality reads were randomly selected from each sample, with every read carrying a distinct molecular identifier. Instead of being binned into consensus sequences, reads that shared molecular identifiers were thrown out. MiTCR, run with a Q25 quality threshold and the strictest error-elimination algorithm, handled CDR3 identification, clonotype clustering and error correction. Lower-bound total TCR beta diversity was estimated with a nonparametric unseen species model using Euler transformation. TCRdb cleaned the public reads at Q25 with fastp, built clones with MiXCR and kept in-frame beta chains. A single entry per CDR3 protein holds the most common genes and DNA from its merged rows. TCRdb's processing, not the authors', yielded these V and J calls. The sample table records about 1.8 million distinct CDR3 sequences; approximately 50% of these occur just once. The ten most abundant clones make up around 2.1% of the sample.

The germline V gene (reference sequence) yields SEHNR for CDR1 and FQNEAQ for CDR2. The junction shows trimming of 4 bases on V and 4 bases on J, and the gene matches do not reach 2 bases of it. From the cysteine up to the phenylalanine, the CDR3 has a length of 14 residues. Only the CDR3 DNA stays, 42 bases, in frame from base 1. The 39 donors, aged about 6 to 100 years, were systemically healthy Caucasian individuals from Russia. Around 10 milliliters of peripheral blood were drawn from each donor into EDTA-treated Vacutainer tubes. Ficoll-Paque density-gradient centrifugation was used to isolate PBMCs, with at least 7 million per sample. Trizol reagent was used to extract total RNA from the PBMCs, yielding at least 6 micrograms per sample. For every donor, an aliquot of PBMCs went through flow cytometry to measure the percentages of naive CD45RAhigh/CD27high T cells. The table lists this clonotype with a few counts. This clone's antigen is unknown. No much larger clone is present one base from it, and per-base qualities are unavailable.

This receptor was taken from a woman between 40 and 50 years old in good health. The chain employs TRBV7-9 and TRBJ2-7; TRBD2 lines up with 12 middle nucleotides. Sequenced: blood. CDR3 protein: CASSSSGGVYEQYF. The nucleotide sequence is given as TGTGCCAGCAGCTCTAGCGGGGGGGTGTACGAGCAGTACTTC.